The sequence of this TCR beta chain was determined in a study of T cells in women clearing cervical HPV infection. As for the study in general: Controls gave blood once infection was undetectable; cases at lesion identification. Whole-study findings and limits: Unknown T-cell numbers per sample may underlie the richness differences. TRBV6-7 abundance was lower in cases than controls (0.11% versus 0.16%).

This table comes from immunoSEQ multiplex PCR, and its TCRdb copy is limited to in-frame clones, with some not included. Its clone listing holds under 30,000 clones. Notes on this clone: Its antigen is unknown. Read coverage stops 3 residues before the CDR3 terminus; the germline J gene supplies the remainder.

The CDR3 runs 13 residues. Trimming left V 5 bases short and J 3 bases short, with 11 bases between. The germline CDR1 and CDR2 sequences are SGHTA and FQGNSA. This chain links TRBV7-2 with TRBJ2-7; no firm D call. The receptor was derived from a woman aged 18 to 75 with a cervical HPV16 infection that either progressed to CIN3+ or cleared (not recorded which). Sequenced: blood buffy coat. The CDR3 sequence: CASSGPLGYEQYF. The part of the CDR3 DNA that was read is TGTGCCAGCAGCGGGCCCTTAGGCTACGAG.